The rows below give T cell receptor beta chains drawn from one sample of a study of shared clonotypes between healthy human individuals. The method was immunoSEQ multiplex PCR; TCRdb's version includes in-frame clones alone and lacks a portion of them. The sample contains some 2,400,000 clones, approximately 94% of which appear only once. Sequenced: naive CD4+ T cells sorted from blood. Receptor source: a man aged 18 to 35 in good health. CDR3s include the opening cysteine and the closing phenylalanine or tryptophan. The D gene is left open where the match is weak. Clone size is stated in some rows and not others, as once, few, many or a class when expanded.

v_gene	abundance	j_gene	d_gene	CDR3nt	CDR3aa
TRBV6-6	-	TRBJ2-3	TRBD1	TGTGCCAGCAGTTCCAGACAGGGGGCAGATACGCAGTATTTT	CASSSRQGADTQYF
TRBV18	-	TRBJ1-1	-	TGTGCCAGCTCACCTTCGGGACTTTTGAACACTGAAGCTTTCTTT	CASSPSGLLNTEAFF
TRBV7-9	-	TRBJ1-1	TRBD1	TGTGCCGCATGGGGGACAGGGTATACTGAAGCTTTCTTT	CAAWGTGYTEAFF
TRBV18	once	TRBJ2-7	-	TGTGCCAGCTCACCAATGCCGGACTTGCCTGAGCAGTACTTC	CASSPMPDLPEQYF
TRBV9	few	TRBJ1-5	-	TGTGCCAGCAGCCAGGGGAGTAGCAATCAGCCCCAGCATTTT	CASSQGSSNQPQHF
TRBV4-3	-	TRBJ2-7	-	TGCGCCAGCAGCCAAGGGCGATCCGCCACCTACGAGCAGTACTTC	CASSQGRSATYEQYF
TRBV7-9	-	TRBJ1-2	-	TGTGCCAGCAGCCCCCTGGACGGCACGTATGGCTACACCTTC	CASSPLDGTYGYTF
TRBV2	-	TRBJ1-1	-	TGTGCCAGCAGTGATGGGGGACAAGAAGCTTTCTTT	CASSDGGQEAFF
TRBV12-5	-	TRBJ2-5	-	TGTGCTAGTGGTCCAGACGGTGGATTAGAGACCCAGTACTTC	CASGPDGGLETQYF
TRBV6-1	-	TRBJ2-7	TRBD1	TGTGCCAGCAGTGGGACAGGGCGGAACGAGCAGTACTTC	CASSGTGRNEQYF
TRBV6-5	-	TRBJ2-1	-	TGTGCCAGCAGTTATTATGTAGCGGAATACAATGAGCAGTTCTTC	CASSYYVAEYNEQFF
TRBV19	-	TRBJ1-5	-	TGTGCCAGTAGTACCATGGTTTATAGCAATCAGCCCCAGCATTTT	CASSTMVYSNQPQHF
TRBV6-5	-	TRBJ1-4	-	TGTGCCAGCAGGGGAAAATGGGGAAAACTGTTTTTT	CASRGKWGKLFF
TRBV10-3	-	TRBJ1-1	TRBD1	TGTGCCAGTACAGGGGGCGACACTGAAGCTTTCTTT	CASTGGDTEAFF
TRBV6-5	-	TRBJ1-6	TRBD1	TGTGCCAGCAGAGCCGGGACAGGGAAAAATTCACCCCTCCACTTT	CASRAGTGKNSPLHF
TRBV11-2	-	TRBJ2-7	-	TGTGCCAGCAGCTTATCCCAGGCCTACGAGCAGTACTTC	CASSLSQAYEQYF
TRBV30	-	TRBJ1-5	-	TGTGCCTGGAGTGCTGGGCAGGGTGGAGGTCAGCCCCAGCATTTT	CAWSAGQGGGQPQHF
TRBV10-1	-	TRBJ2-2	-	TGCGCCAGCAGAGGGACAAAGAACACCGGGGAGCTGTTTTTT	CASRGTKNTGELFF
TRBV7-3	-	TRBJ2-3	-	TGTGCCAGCAGCTTGGGGACTAGCACAGATACGCAGTATTTT	CASSLGTSTDTQYF
TRBV11-2	-	TRBJ2-5	TRBD2	TGTGCCAGCGGGGGGGCCCAGTACTTC	CASGGAQYF
TRBV5-1	-	TRBJ2-3	TRBD2	TGCGCCAGCAGCTTAGCGGGGGGGCTCACAGATACGCAGTATTTT	CASSLAGGLTDTQYF
TRBV6-4	-	TRBJ1-1	-	TGTGCCAGCAACAGTTACTCGAACACTGAAGCTTTCTTT	CASNSYSNTEAFF